The T cell receptor (beta chain) described here comes from a study of Ad26.COV2.S vaccination and SARS-CoV-2 variants. Study overall: The donor was enrolled in the Ad26.COV2.S arm of the COV1001 trial. The vaccine Ad26.COV2.S was put into the muscle once, or twice with 56 days between.

Comment on this clone: As yet, its antigen is unknown.

Whole-study results and caveats: It was found that vaccine and placebo recipients had similar non-spike TCR breadth.

Data came from immunoSEQ multiplex PCR; TCRdb stores just in-frame clones and leaves some out. Of 400,000 to 500,000 clones in the sample, around nine tenths were seen once. With 1 base clipped from V and 4 bases from J, the junction kept 3 bases outside the gene matches. Germline loops: CDR1 LNHDA, CDR2 SQIVND (reference sequence). The CDR3 extends over 15 amino acids. Treatment described: some 20 received Ad26.COV2.S at low or high dose, single or two shots; 5 received placebo; per-sample allocation not given. The investigators took samples on day 63 after the first vaccine or placebo injection. This sequence was found in a person aged 18-60 years who received the Ad26.COV2.S COVID-19 vaccine or a placebo. The chain employs TRBV19 and TRBJ2-3, with 9 bases lining up with TRBD2. The sample was peripheral blood, taken in a trial of Ad26.COV2.S vaccine versus placebo. CDR3 loop: CASSIGASGADTQYF. For the CDR3, the DNA is TGTGCCAGTAGTATAGGGGCTAGCGGGGCAGATACGCAGTATTTT. The full variable domain, rest sourced from reference TRBV19 and TRBJ2-3, is DGGITQSPKYLFRKEGQNVTLSCEQNLNHDAMYWYRQDPGQGLRLIYYSQIVNDFQKGDIAEGYSVSREKKESFPLTVTSAQKNPTAFYLCASSIGASGADTQYFGPGTRLTVL.